This TCR beta chain was sequenced for a study of cytomegalovirus exposure and HLA in healthy donors. Study results and caveats: In an earlier analysis, in around 590 donors, most V segments appeared productive either ~87% or ~30% of the time.

A multiplex PCR was run with 60 Vbeta primers and 13 Jbeta primers. TCRdb's table, derived via immunoSEQ multiplex PCR, lists solely in-frame clones and lacks some. The profile shows around 150,000 clones, 60% to 85% of them singletons. This clone appeared once. Its antigen is currently unknown. V dropped 8 bases and J dropped 5; count of bases not matched to a gene: 4. Germline V gene sequence: CDR1 WSHSY, CDR2 SAAADI. CDR3 length equals 12 residues. Sequencing was performed on PBMCs. The receptor was isolated from a male donor in good health and CMV-seropositive. The V gene is TRBV10-2, the J gene TRBJ2-5; TRBD2 aligns across 8 bases. The CDR3 DNA reads TGCGCCAGCGACGGCGGGGGGGAGACCCAGTACTTC. Protein: CASDGGGETQYF.